What follows describes a single T cell receptor (beta chain). TEMRA cells underwent FACS enrichment and CD8+ and CD4+ T cells underwent negative isolation. The data originate from a study of CD8 T cells in Susac syndrome. RNA, at 0.5 to 1 ug, was reverse transcribed with random hexamers. The TCR beta CDR3 was amplified by immunoSEQ multiplex PCR across 54 Vbeta, 13 Jbeta. TCRdb analysed the immunoSEQ multiplex PCR reads with MiXCR anew, one entry per CDR3 protein. The table records 69,000 or so distinct CDR3 sequences, approximately 95% of them present only once. CDR1 and CDR2 from the germline V gene are MGHRA and YSYEKL. With V trimmed by 0 bases and J by 3 bases, 9 bases remained unmatched. This CDR3 has 18 amino acids.

The V and J genes are TRBV4-1 and TRBJ2-4, with 9 bases that match TRBD2. This sequence originates from a human donor in good health. Sequences were obtained from CD8+ T cells from PBMCs. CDR3 sequence reads: CASSQEAGGPLGKNIQYF. The CDR3 DNA sequence: TGCGCCAGCAGCCAAGAAGCGGGGGGCCCCTTGGGCAAAAACATTCAGTACTTC.